One sample yielded the 20 T cell receptor beta chains listed below, sequenced in a study of shared clonotypes between healthy human individuals (dated by TCRdb to 2018 to 2020). Receptor libraries were prepared by the immunoSEQ multiplex PCR assay. Entries here come from immuneACCESS through TCRdb and include only in-frame sequences with V and J called. Some clones fail to appear in such tables; in the studies checked, an unresolved V gene covers under half of the shortfall, and the cause of the remainder is unknown. The sample profile shows about 1.5 million clones; roughly 96% of them were found once. About 1.2% of the sample belongs to the ten largest clones. Sequenced input: naive CD4+ T cells sorted from blood. This specimen's cell subset or site label, interpreted: CD45RA+ positively selected. Every receptor here comes from a man aged 25-45 years in good health.

This sequence joins TRBV5-4 and TRBJ2-7; D call uncertain. The length of the CDR3 is 14 residues. The V gene's germline CDR1 is SGHNT and CDR2 YYREEE (reference sequence). Trimming left V 2 bases short and J 2 bases short, with 11 bases between. CDR3 in DNA: TGTGCCAGCAGCTTCGGTGTGGGAACCTACGAGCAGTACTTC. Translated, it gives CASSFGVGTYEQYF.

The chain links TRBV2 to TRBJ1-1; D ambiguous. CDR3 length equals 14 residues. Germline V gene sequence: CDR1 SNHLY, CDR2 FYNNEI. V was trimmed by 6 bases and J by 0 bases, leaving 11 bases between them. The CDR3 protein is CASSREGMNTEAFF. The CDR3 nucleotides are TGTGCCAGCAGCCGGGAAGGGATGAACACTGAAGCTTTCTTT.

Comments on this clone: Other DNA variants within this sample encode the same CDR3. The chain carries TRBV5-1 and TRBJ2-5; 7 bases agree with TRBD2. CDR3 length: 14 amino acids. The V gene end was trimmed by 0 bases and the J gene end by 3 bases; junction bases not matched to a gene: 2. CDR1 and CDR2 from the germline V gene are SGHRS and YFSETQ. The CDR3 coding sequence is TGCGCCAGCAGCTTGGCTAGCGGAGAAGAGACCCAGTACTTC. It translates to CASSLASGEETQYF. The complete variable domain, with remaining parts taken from reference TRBV5-1 and TRBJ2-5, reads KAGVTQTPRYLIKTRGQQVTLSCSPISGHRSVSWYQQTPGQGLQFLFEYFSETQRNKGNFPGRFSGRQFSNSRSEMNVSTLELGDSALYLCASSLASGEETQYFGPGTRLLVL.

This rearrangement joins TRBV9 to TRBJ2-5; TRBD2 agrees at 10 bases. The germline V gene encodes CDR1 SGDLS and CDR2 YYNGEE. V dropped 0 bases and J dropped 2; count of bases not matched to a gene: 4. This CDR3 is 16 amino acids long. The CDR3 bases are TGTGCCAGCAGCGTAGCTACGACTAGCGGGCAAGAGACCCAGTACTTC. Encoded protein: CASSVATTSGQETQYF.

The chain has TRBV5-6 and TRBJ2-3; 10 bases align to TRBD1. The germline CDR1 and CDR2 sequences are SGHDT and YYEEEE. The V gene end was trimmed by 3 bases and the J gene end by 6 bases; junction bases not matched to a gene: 10. This CDR3 is 16 amino acids long. For the CDR3, the DNA is TGTGCCAGCAGCTCCGACCCCGGGACAGGGGTTGATACGCAGTATTTT. Amino acids: CASSSDPGTGVDTQYF.

The genes are TRBV5-5 and TRBJ2-1; D unclear. This CDR3 is 15 amino acids long. V gave up 7 bases and J gave up 3 bases, with 17 bases separating them. Germline V gives CDR1 SGHKS, CDR2 YYEKEE (reference sequence). CDR3 coding DNA: TGTGCCAGCTTTTCCTCCGTGATGATCTACAATGAGCAGTTCTTC. Protein sequence: CASFSSVMIYNEQFF.

The rearrangement links TRBV25-1 to TRBJ2-7; 10 bases fit TRBD1. V lost 3 bases, J lost 1 base, and 6 bases stayed unmatched. The CDR3 is 16 residues long. Germline V gives CDR1 MGHDK, CDR2 SYGVNS. The CDR3 reads CASSELGQGRSYEQYF. The CDR3 bases are TGTGCCAGCAGTGAGTTGGGACAGGGGAGATCCTACGAGCAGTACTTC.

V usage is TRBV15 and J usage is TRBJ1-5; the D is unclear. This CDR3 contains 13 residues. Trimming removed 9 bases from V and 5 bases from J, with 14 bases in between. Per the germline V gene, CDR1 is LNHNV and CDR2 is YYDKDF (reference sequence). The CDR3 spells CATNSHTDQPQHF. The CDR3 region has the DNA TGTGCCACGAACAGCCACACAGATCAGCCCCAGCATTTT. The complete variable domain, with remaining parts taken from reference TRBV15 and TRBJ1-5, reads DAMVIQNPRYQVTQFGKPVTLSCSQTLNHNVMYWYQQKSSQAPKLLFHYYDKDFNNEADTPDNFQSRRPNTSFCFLDIRSPGLGDTAMYLCATNSHTDQPQHFGDGTRLSIL.

In this sample, this clone turned up once. This chain uses TRBV9 with TRBJ2-3, with D possibly TRBD1 on 5 matching bases. This CDR3 is 14 amino acids long. The ends were cut back, 3 bases at V and 2 bases at J, with 10 bases in the middle. Germline CDR1 and CDR2: SGDLS and YYNGEE. CDR3 in DNA: TGTGCCAGCAGCGCCAGGGCTTCCACAGATACGCAGTATTTT. Protein: CASSARASTDTQYF.

The V gene is TRBV9, the J gene TRBJ2-1; TRBD2 matches at 9 bases. The germline gives CDR1 SGDLS, CDR2 YYNGEE. This CDR3 has 14 residues. With V trimmed by 1 base and J by 6 bases, 2 bases remained unmatched. In nucleotides, the CDR3 is TGTGCCAGCAGCGTACCTAGCGGGGCCAATGAGCAGTTCTTC. Residues: CASSVPSGANEQFF.

V usage is TRBV18 and J usage is TRBJ1-1, with D tentatively TRBD1 (6 bases). The V end lost 5 bases, the J end lost 1 base, and 11 bases lay between the germline ends. The germline V gene encodes CDR1 KGHSH and CDR2 LQKENI. CDR3 length equals 14 residues. The CDR3: CASSSRQENTEAFF. CDR3 in DNA: TGTGCCAGCTCATCCCGACAGGAGAACACTGAAGCTTTCTTT.

The chain has TRBV7-6 and TRBJ1-2; tentative D call: TRBD1 (6 bases). This CDR3 is 14 amino acids long. Germline assignment: CDR1 SGHVS and CDR2 FNYEAQ. Trimming cost V 5 bases and J 2 bases, with 12 bases left between them. The CDR3 sequence is CASSRGGGNYGYTF. The CDR3 DNA sequence: TGTGCCAGCAGCCGGGGTGGGGGCAACTATGGCTACACCTTC.

This clone came up once. The chain uses TRBV11-2 and TRBJ2-1; 7 nucleotides align to TRBD1. The CDR3 covers 17 residues. J lost 6 bases, V lost 1 base, and 12 bases had no gene match. Germline-derived CDR1 and CDR2 are SGHAT and FQNNGV. CDR3 region: CASSLVDGTVGSNEQFF. The CDR3 coding sequence is TGTGCCAGCAGCTTAGTTGATGGGACAGTAGGGTCCAATGAGCAGTTCTTC.

This rearrangement joins TRBV5-1 to TRBJ2-3; TRBD2 matches at 11 bases. Germline CDR1 reads SGHRS; CDR2 reads YFSETQ. The CDR3 consists of 16 residues. Trimming took 3 bases from V and 1 from J; bases not matched to a gene: 4. The CDR3 DNA is TGCGCCAGCAGCTCGGGACTAGCGGCCGGCACAGATACGCAGTATTTT. Its protein is CASSSGLAAGTDTQYF.

This chain connects TRBV7-2 to TRBJ2-3, with no clear D. V lost 2 bases and J lost 2, with 5 bases in between. Germline V gives CDR1 SGHTA, CDR2 FQGNSA. The CDR3 is made up of 13 amino acids. Here the CDR3 DNA reads TGTGCCAGCAGCTTACTACACACAGATACGCAGTATTTT. Translation gives CASSLLHTDTQYF.

V usage is TRBV4-3 and J usage is TRBJ2-1, with a tentative D call TRBD2 (7 bases). With 0 bases removed from V and 4 bases from J, the gap between germline ends came to 13 bases. This CDR3 has 16 amino acids. Germline assignment: CDR1 LGHNA and CDR2 YSLEER. The CDR3 sequence is CASSQDVGGGYNEQFF. The CDR3 nucleotides read TGCGCCAGCAGCCAAGATGTGGGAGGGGGATACAATGAGCAGTTCTTC.

The V call is TRBV29-1, the J call TRBJ2-1; 8 positions match TRBD1. V lost 4 bases, J lost 9 bases, and 11 bases stayed unmatched. The CDR3 is made up of 14 amino acids. The V gene's germline CDR1 is SQVTM and CDR2 ANQGSEA. CDR3 sequence (DNA): TGCAGCGTTGTAGCAGGGGGCGTCGGAGGTGAGCAGTTCTTC. It specifies CSVVAGGVGGEQFF.

The CDR3 DNA reads TGTGCCAGCCAAGTGGCAGGGATGAACACTGAAGCTTTCTTT. Its protein is CASQVAGMNTEAFF. This chain links TRBV14 with TRBJ1-1, with D tentatively TRBD1 (5 bases). Germline loops: CDR1 SGHDN, CDR2 FVKESK. This CDR3 is built from 14 residues. Trimming shortened V by 8 bases and J by 0 bases, and 13 bases separated the two germline ends.

The chain links TRBV4-3 to TRBJ2-7; 9 bases fit TRBD2. Germline assignment: CDR1 LGHNA and CDR2 YSLEER. V lost 3 bases to trimming and J lost 0 bases; unmatched junction nucleotides: 9. This CDR3 region has 17 residues. CDR3 bases: TGCGCCAGCAGCCAGTTCCCTAGCGGGACCCTCTCCTACGAGCAGTACTTC. Translation gives CASSQFPSGTLSYEQYF.

In its sample, this clone was seen a few times. The same CDR3 arises from other DNA sequences in this sample as well. CDR3 amino acids: CAWSVRGGTEAFF. Here the CDR3 DNA reads TGTGCCTGGAGTGTACGGGGAGGCACTGAAGCTTTCTTT. V is TRBV30 and J is TRBJ1-1, with unresolved D. CDR1 is GTSNPN and CDR2 is SVGIG in the germline V gene (reference sequence). V dropped 0 bases and J dropped 4 bases, with 9 bases sitting between them. This CDR3 contains 13 residues. Variable domain in full (rest from reference TRBV30 and TRBJ1-1): SQTIHQWPATLVQPVGSPLSLECTVEGTSNPNLYWYRQAAGRGLQLLFYSVGIGQISSEVPQNLSASRPQDRQFILSSKKLLLSDSGFYLCAWSVRGGTEAFFGQGTRLTVV.